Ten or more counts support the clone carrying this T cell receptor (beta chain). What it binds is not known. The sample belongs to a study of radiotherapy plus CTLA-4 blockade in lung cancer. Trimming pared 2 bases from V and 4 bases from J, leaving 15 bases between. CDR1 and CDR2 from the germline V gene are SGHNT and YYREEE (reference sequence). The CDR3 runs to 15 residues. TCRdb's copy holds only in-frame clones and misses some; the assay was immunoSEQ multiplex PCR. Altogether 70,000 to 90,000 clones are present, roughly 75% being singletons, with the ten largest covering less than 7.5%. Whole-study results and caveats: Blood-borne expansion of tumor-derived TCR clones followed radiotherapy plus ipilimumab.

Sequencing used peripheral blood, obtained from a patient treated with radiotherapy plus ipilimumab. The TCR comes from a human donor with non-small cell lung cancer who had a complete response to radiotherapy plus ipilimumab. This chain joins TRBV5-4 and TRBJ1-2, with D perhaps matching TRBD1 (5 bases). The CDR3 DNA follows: TGTGCCAGCAGCTTACCGGGACGGCGGAGCTATGGCTACACCTTC. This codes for CASSLPGRRSYGYTF.